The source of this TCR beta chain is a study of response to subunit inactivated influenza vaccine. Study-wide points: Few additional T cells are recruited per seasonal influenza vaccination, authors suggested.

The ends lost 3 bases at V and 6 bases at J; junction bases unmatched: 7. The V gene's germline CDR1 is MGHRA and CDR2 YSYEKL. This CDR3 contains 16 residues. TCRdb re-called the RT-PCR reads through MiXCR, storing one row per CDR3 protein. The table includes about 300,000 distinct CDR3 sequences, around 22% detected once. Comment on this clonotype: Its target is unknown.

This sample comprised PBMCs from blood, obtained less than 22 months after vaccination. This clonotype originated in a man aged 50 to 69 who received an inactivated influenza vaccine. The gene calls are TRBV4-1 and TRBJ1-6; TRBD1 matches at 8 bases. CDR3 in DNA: TGCGCCAGCAGCCAGGACGGACAGGGACGTAATTCACCCCTCCACTTT. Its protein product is CASSQDGQGRNSPLHF.